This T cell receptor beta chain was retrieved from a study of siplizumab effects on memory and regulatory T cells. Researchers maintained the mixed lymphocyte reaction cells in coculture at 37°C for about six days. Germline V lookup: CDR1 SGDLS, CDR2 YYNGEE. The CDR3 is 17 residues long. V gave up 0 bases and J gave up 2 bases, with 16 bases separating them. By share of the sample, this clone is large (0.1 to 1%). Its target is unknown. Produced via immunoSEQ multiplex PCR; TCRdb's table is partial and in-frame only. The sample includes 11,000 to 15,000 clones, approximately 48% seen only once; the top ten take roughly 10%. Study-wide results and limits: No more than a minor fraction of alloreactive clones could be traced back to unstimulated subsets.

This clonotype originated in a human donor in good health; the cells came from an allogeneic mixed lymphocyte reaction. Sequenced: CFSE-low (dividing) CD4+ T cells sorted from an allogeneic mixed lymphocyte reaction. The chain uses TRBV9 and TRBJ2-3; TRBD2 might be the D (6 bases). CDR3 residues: CASSVGHSGSNTDTQYF. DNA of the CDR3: TGTGCCAGCAGCGTAGGTCACAGCGGGTCTAACACAGATACGCAGTATTTT.